One sample yielded the 23 T cell receptor beta chains listed below, sequenced in a study of T cells in Graves' hyperthyroidism and ophthalmopathy. Amplification of TCR beta CDR3 regions used RNA as the template. The HTBI primer set served for first-round RT-PCR of the TCR CDR3. MiXCR was run by TCRdb on the multiplex PCR reads, yielding one entry per CDR3 protein. The table records around 500,000 distinct CDR3 sequences, approximately 15% of them present only once. Sequencing was carried out using blood. Source of these receptors: a woman aged 40 to 50 with Graves' hyperthyroidism.

In this sample, this clonotype turned up many times. The rearrangement joins TRBV2 to TRBJ2-2, with 10 bases that match TRBD2. This CDR3 region has 16 residues. The V gene end was trimmed by 2 bases and the J gene end by 5 bases; junction bases not matched to a gene: 5. Germline V gene lookup returns CDR1 SNHLY and CDR2 FYNNEI. This CDR3 reads CASSERASGGTGELFF. The CDR3 nucleotides read TGTGCCAGCAGTGAAAGGGCTAGCGGGGGTACCGGGGAGCTGTTTTTT.

A word on this clonotype: The CDR3 ends on some other residue instead of the conserved phenylalanine or tryptophan, so this is likely a read error. This chain links TRBV2 with TRBJ2-7, with TRBD1 matching over 9 bases. V shed 6 bases, J shed 5 bases, and the junction held 2 bases outside the gene matches. The germline CDR1 and CDR2 sequences are SNHLY and FYNNEI. There are 12 residues in the CDR3. As DNA, the CDR3 is TGTGCCAGCAGGACAGGGGGACACGAGCAGTACCTC. Its protein product is CASRTGGHEQYL.

This clonotype was seen many times. The chain links TRBV20-1 to TRBJ1-5; D remains ambiguous. This CDR3 comprises 13 residues. CDR1 DFQATT and CDR2 SNEGSKA come from the germline V gene (reference sequence). The V end was cut by 2 bases, the J end by 6 bases, with 11 bases between. This chain's CDR3 is CSARPDAVQPQHF. The DNA for the CDR3 is TGCAGTGCTAGACCGGACGCGGTTCAGCCCCAGCATTTT.

This clonotype was recorded many times. The chain uses TRBV7-3 and TRBJ2-3; TRBD2 aligns across 7 bases. The V and J ends lost 4 bases and 2 bases, in that order; junction bases with no gene match: 3. Germline V gene sequence: CDR1 SGHTA, CDR2 FQGTGA. The CDR3 contains 14 residues. CDR3 region: CASSSGTITDTQYF. The CDR3, as DNA: TGTGCCAGCAGCTCTGGGACTATCACAGATACGCAGTATTTT.

Many counts were recorded for this clonotype. Written as DNA, the CDR3 is TGTGCCAGCACGCGGTGGGCTCAGCCCCAGCATTTT. This sequence encodes CASTRWAQPQHF. V and J are TRBV12-3 or TRBV12-4 and TRBJ1-5, with no clear D. CDR3 size: 12 residues. V was cut by 7 bases and J by 6 bases, with 10 bases left in between.

The chain recombines TRBV20-1 with TRBJ1-4, with 7 bases matching TRBD1. Germline CDR1 DFQATT, CDR2 SNEGSKA (reference sequence). This CDR3 is built from 15 residues. Germline trimming cut 4 bases from V and 5 bases from J; bases unmatched to any gene: 10. The CDR3 DNA sequence: TGCAGTGCTACTTCCTTGACAGGGAAGAATGAAAAACTGTTTTTT. It specifies CSATSLTGKNEKLFF.

In its sample, this clonotype was seen a few times. This could be a read error, since a much larger clone is one nucleotide away. The rearrangement links TRBV2 to TRBJ2-3, with D perhaps TRBD1 or TRBD2 (6 bases each). Germline values: CDR1 SNHLY, CDR2 FYNNEI. The CDR3 is 15 residues long. V lost 8 bases to trimming and J lost 0 bases, with 15 bases between them. The CDR3 sequence is CASGRLGGSTDTQYF. The CDR3 DNA follows: TGTGCCAGCGGTCGACTAGGGGGAAGCACAGATACGCAGTATTTT.

This clonotype was picked up many times. V usage is TRBV2 and J usage is TRBJ1-1, with 9 bases fitting TRBD1. Per germline, CDR1 SNHLY and CDR2 FYNNEI. The CDR3 has 15 amino acids. V shed 5 bases, J shed 6 bases, and the junction held 10 bases outside the gene matches. The chain's CDR3 is CASSRNRQGEPEAFF. In DNA, the CDR3 is TGTGCCAGCAGTAGGAATCGACAGGGGGAACCTGAAGCTTTCTTT. The full variable domain, rest sourced from reference TRBV2 and TRBJ1-1, is EPEVTQTPSHQVTQMGQEVILRCVPISNHLYFYWYRQILGQKVEFLVSFYNNEISEKSEIFDDQFSVERPDGSNFTLKIRSTKLEDSAMYFCASSRNRQGEPEAFFGQGTRLTVV.

The V and J genes are TRBV19 and TRBJ2-4; unclear D gene. The length of the CDR3 is 13 residues. Germline-derived CDR1 and CDR2 are LNHDA and SQIVND (reference sequence). Trimming took off 1 base at V and 7 bases at J, with 8 bases between the two ends. CDR3 sequence reads: CASSIGRLNIQYF. CDR3 DNA sequence: TGTGCCAGTAGTATAGGCAGGTTGAACATTCAGTACTTC.

This clonotype was picked up many times. The chain couples TRBV7-3 to TRBJ1-1; no clear D. Trimming took 5 bases from V and 0 from J, leaving 7 bases between them. In germline, CDR1 is SGHTA, CDR2 FQGTGA. The CDR3 is 13 residues long. The CDR3 nucleotides read TGTGCCAGCAGCGTTGAGGTGAACACTGAAGCTTTCTTT. The encoded protein is CASSVEVNTEAFF. Together with reference TRBV7-3 and TRBJ1-1, the CDR3 gives the full variable domain: GAGVSQTPSNKVTEKGKYVELRCDPISGHTALYWYRQSLGQGPEFLIYFQGTGAADDSGLPNDRFFAVRPEGSVSTLKIQRTERGDSAVYLCASSVEVNTEAFFGQGTRLTVV.

This chain joins TRBV2 and TRBJ1-2; perhaps TRBD1 as D (6 bases). Germline CDR1 reads SNHLY; CDR2 reads FYNNEI. Trimming left V 5 bases short and J 5 bases short, with 18 bases between. This CDR3 is built from 15 residues. CDR3 loop: CASSTNSGTTYGYTF. In DNA, the CDR3 is TGTGCCAGCAGTACCAATTCCGGGACAACATATGGCTACACCTTC.

J is TRBJ2-4 and V is TRBV5-4; D gene ambiguous. The J call may be wrong; the DNA end is better matched by TRBJ2-1. There are 13 residues in the CDR3. Germline V gene data show CDR1 as SGHNT and CDR2 as YYREEE (reference sequence). The CDR3 reads CASSLKGGNIQFF. In nucleotides, the CDR3 is TGTGCCAGCAGCTTGAAAGGTGGAAACATTCAGTTCTTC.

In this sample, this clonotype turned up a few times. The chain employs TRBV20-1 and TRBJ2-3; TRBD2 matches at 8 bases. This CDR3 is built from 15 residues. CDR1 and CDR2 (germline): DFQATT, SNEGSKA (reference sequence). J lost 0 bases, V lost 1 base, and 3 bases had no gene match. The CDR3 reads CSARGTSGSTDTQYF. The CDR3 bases are TGCAGTGCTAGAGGAACTAGCGGAAGCACAGATACGCAGTATTTT.

J is TRBJ2-7 and V is TRBV6-1; 8 bases fit TRBD1. Trimming removed 6 bases from V and 1 base from J; junction bases left unmatched: 8. Germline values: CDR1 MNHNS, CDR2 SASEGT. The CDR3 totals 15 residues. CDR3: CASRKTGTGSYEQYF. CDR3 nucleotides: TGTGCCAGCAGAAAGACCGGGACAGGTTCCTACGAGCAGTACTTC.

This clonotype was seen at least ten times. The V call is TRBV6-1, the J call TRBJ2-2; D possibly corresponds to TRBD2 (5 bases). With 7 bases removed from V and 3 bases from J, the gap between germline ends came to 15 bases. Per germline, CDR1 MNHNS and CDR2 SASEGT. CDR3 length: 15 amino acids. CDR3 protein: CASKPGYLDTGELFF. CDR3 sequence (DNA): TGTGCCAGCAAACCGGGATACTTGGACACCGGGGAGCTGTTTTTT.

Turning to this clonotype: This may arise from a read error, as a much more abundant clone is one base away. The genes are TRBV12-3 or TRBV12-4 and TRBJ1-1; D uncertain. The CDR3 spans 13 residues. The DNA of the CDR3 is TGTGTCAGCAGTCAACTTTTGTCTTCTGAAGCTTTCTTT. Amino acid sequence: CVSSQLLSSEAFF.

This clonotype was observed at least ten times. V is TRBV2 and J is TRBJ2-7; D unclear. The CDR3 extends over 16 amino acids. V was trimmed by 2 bases and J by 3 bases, leaving 17 bases between them. Germline loops: CDR1 SNHLY, CDR2 FYNNEI. The CDR3 protein is CASSERAGAPNYEQYF. For the CDR3, the DNA is TGTGCCAGCAGTGAACGGGCAGGCGCCCCCAACTACGAGCAGTACTTC.

The rearrangement joins TRBV9 to TRBJ1-6; tentative D call: TRBD1 (5 bases). V was clipped by 0 bases and J by 0 bases, with 7 bases between them. Germline V CDR1 and CDR2: SGDLS, YYNGEE. The CDR3 loop spans 16 amino acids. The CDR3 nucleotides read TGTGCCAGCAGCGTAGGGGGGAGCTCCTATAATTCACCCCTCCACTTT. It specifies CASSVGGSSYNSPLHF.

This clonotype was counted between two and nine times. The rearrangement joins TRBV18 to TRBJ1-6; TRBD1 might be the D (6 bases). CDR3 length: 14 amino acids. Trimming took 3 bases from V and 9 from J, leaving 12 bases between them. Germline V gene lookup returns CDR1 KGHSH and CDR2 LQKENI. The CDR3: CASSPPRGISPLHF. The CDR3 region has the DNA TGTGCCAGCTCACCGCCCAGGGGAATTTCACCCCTCCACTTT.

This chain links TRBV27 with TRBJ2-2, with D perhaps matching TRBD1 (6 bases). The CDR3 consists of 18 residues. V lost 4 bases and J 0 bases, leaving 18 bases between the germline ends. Looked up from germline, CDR1 is MNHEY and CDR2 is SMNVEV (reference sequence). This chain's CDR3 is CASSSPWQGISNTGELFF. DNA for the CDR3: TGTGCCAGCAGTTCCCCCTGGCAGGGGATTTCGAACACCGGGGAGCTGTTTTTT.

This clonotype was recorded at least ten times. The chain combines TRBV2 with TRBJ2-5; TRBD1 agrees at 7 bases. CDR1 is SNHLY, CDR2 FYNNEI, per germline. The V and J ends lost 6 bases and 2 bases, in that order; junction bases with no gene match: 0. CDR3 length equals 12 residues. In DNA form, the CDR3 reads TGTGCCAGCAGGACAGGGCAAGAGACCCAGTACTTC. Protein sequence: CASRTGQETQYF.

V and J are TRBV2 and TRBJ1-1; TRBD1 matches at 7 bases. Germline-derived CDR1 and CDR2 are SNHLY and FYNNEI. The ends lost 4 bases at V and 4 bases at J; junction bases unmatched: 9. This CDR3 contains 15 residues. The DNA of the CDR3 is TGTGCCAGCAGTGGCCAGGGGGTGGGGACCACTGAAGCTTTCTTT. Protein product: CASSGQGVGTTEAFF.

The gene calls are TRBV29-1 and TRBJ2-1; no firm D call. The germline gives CDR1 SQVTM, CDR2 ANQGSEA. The CDR3 covers 14 residues. The V end was cut by 6 bases, the J end by 3 bases, with 15 bases between. For the CDR3, the DNA is TGCAGCGTCCCAAGGCCCAGAGTCTACAATGAGCAGTTCTTC. It is translated as CSVPRPRVYNEQFF.